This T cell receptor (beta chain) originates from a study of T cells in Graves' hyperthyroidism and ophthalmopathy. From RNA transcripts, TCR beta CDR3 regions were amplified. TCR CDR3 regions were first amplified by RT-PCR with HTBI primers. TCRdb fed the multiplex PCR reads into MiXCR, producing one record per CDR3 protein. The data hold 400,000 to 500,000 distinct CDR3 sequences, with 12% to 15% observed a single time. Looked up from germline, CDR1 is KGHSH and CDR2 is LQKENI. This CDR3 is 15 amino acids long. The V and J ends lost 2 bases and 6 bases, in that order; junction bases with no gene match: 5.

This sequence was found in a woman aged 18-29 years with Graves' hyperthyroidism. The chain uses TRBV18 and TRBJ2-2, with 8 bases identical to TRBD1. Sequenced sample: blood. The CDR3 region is CASSPSGQVAGELFF. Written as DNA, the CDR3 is TGTGCCAGCTCACCATCGGGACAGGTTGCCGGGGAGCTGTTTTTT.